Listed below are T cell receptor beta chains from one sample, sequenced in a study of read filtering for tumor transcriptome and immune sequencing. TCRdb reprocessed the reads with MiXCR, giving one entry per CDR3 protein. This sample has about 130,000 distinct CDR3 sequences; about an eighth occur once, and the top ten carry about 11%. The source material was a population of CD138-negative cells sorted from bone marrow. These receptors originate from a donor aged 40 or older with multiple myeloma. Each CDR3 is given with its conserved first and last residue. D genes are given only for firm matches. Expanded clones get a size class; other rows say once, few or many, or leave the size out.

TGCAGCGTTGAAACAACTCAATACAATGAGCAGTTCTTC	CSVETTQYNEQFF	NA	TRBJ2-1	many	TRBV29-1
TGTGCCAGCAGCCCGGGACTAGCGGGAGCAAGTTTTCCTTACACAGATACGCAGTATTTT	CASSPGLAGASFPYTDTQYF	TRBD2	TRBJ2-3	many	TRBV5-6
TGTGCCAGCAGCGTAGATAGCGGGGATCAAGAGACCCAGTACTTC	CASSVDSGDQETQYF	TRBD2	TRBJ2-5	NA	TRBV9
TGTGCCAGCACCTTCGGGCCACAGGGAGGGTCCTATAATTCACCCCTCCACTTT	CASTFGPQGGSYNSPLHF	NA	TRBJ1-6	many	TRBV12-3/TRBV12-4
TGTGCCAGCAGCTTAGGTAGCGGGAGCCTCGAAACCGCCGAGCAGTACTTC	CASSLGSGSLETAEQYF	TRBD2	TRBJ2-7	few	TRBV11-2
TGTGCCAGCAGTGATATCGGGTCAGTTCGAAACATTCAGTACTTC	CASSDIGSVRNIQYF	NA	TRBJ2-4	NA	TRBV6-5
TGTGCCAGCAGCCTTCCGGCGGGGGTGGAGGCAGGTTCACCCCTCCACTTT	CASSLPAGVEAGSPLHF	NA	TRBJ1-6	few	TRBV7-9
TGTGCCACTGGGACTAGCGGGGGATACCCCTACAATGAGCAGTTCTTC	CATGTSGGYPYNEQFF	TRBD2	TRBJ2-1	many	TRBV27
TGCAGTGCTAGAGCCGGGACTAGCGGGGCCTTTTACAATGGGCAGTTCTTC	CSARAGTSGAFYNGQFF	TRBD2	TRBJ2-1	few	TRBV20-1
TGTGCCAGCAGTGAGGGTACTCTTAGCAATCAGCCCCAGCATTTT	CASSEGTLSNQPQHF	NA	TRBJ1-5	many	TRBV6-2/TRBV6-3
TGTGCCAGCACCCCGGACAGTAAAAATCAAGAGACCCAGTACTTC	CASTPDSKNQETQYF	NA	TRBJ2-5	NA	TRBV7-9
TGTGCCAGCAGATTGACCCGCGAGCTGAACTACAATGAGCAGTTCTTC	CASRLTRELNYNEQFF	NA	TRBJ2-1	many	TRBV28
TGTGCCAGCAGTTTGGGAGGTTCCCGACAGGGCTACGAGCAGTACTTC	CASSLGGSRQGYEQYF	NA	TRBJ2-7	many	TRBV28
TGTGCCAGCAGCTTAGAAGCCGGAGGACCCTACGAGCAGTACTTC	CASSLEAGGPYEQYF	NA	TRBJ2-7	many	TRBV5-4
TGTGCCAGCAGCCAAGAGACGCGAGGCTACACCTTC	CASSQETRGYTF	NA	TRBJ1-2	NA	TRBV4-2